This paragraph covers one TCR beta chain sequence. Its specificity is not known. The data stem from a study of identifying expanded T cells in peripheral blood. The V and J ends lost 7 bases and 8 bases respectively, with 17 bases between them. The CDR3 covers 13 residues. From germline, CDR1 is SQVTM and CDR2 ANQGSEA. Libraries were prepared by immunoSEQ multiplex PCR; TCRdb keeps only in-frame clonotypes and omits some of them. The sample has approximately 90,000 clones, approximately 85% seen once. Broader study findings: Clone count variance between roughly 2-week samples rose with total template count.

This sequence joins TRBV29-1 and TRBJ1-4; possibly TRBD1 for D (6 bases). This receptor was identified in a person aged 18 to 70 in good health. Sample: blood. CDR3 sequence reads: CSGTSGGREKLFF. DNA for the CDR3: TGCAGCGGTACTTCTGGGGGCCGAGAAAAACTGTTTTTT.